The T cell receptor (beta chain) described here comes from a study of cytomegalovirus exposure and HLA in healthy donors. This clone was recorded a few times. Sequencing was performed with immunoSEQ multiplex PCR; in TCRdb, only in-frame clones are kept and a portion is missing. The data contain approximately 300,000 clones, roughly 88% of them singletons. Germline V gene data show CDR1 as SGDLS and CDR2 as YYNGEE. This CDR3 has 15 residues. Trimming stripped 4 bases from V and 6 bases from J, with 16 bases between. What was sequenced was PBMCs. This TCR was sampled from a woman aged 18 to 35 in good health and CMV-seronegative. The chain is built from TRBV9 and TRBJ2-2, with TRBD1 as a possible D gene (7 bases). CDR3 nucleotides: TGTGCCAGCAGCCCAGGGGGGCAGGGACCCGGGGAGCTGTTTTTT. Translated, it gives CASSPGGQGPGELFF.